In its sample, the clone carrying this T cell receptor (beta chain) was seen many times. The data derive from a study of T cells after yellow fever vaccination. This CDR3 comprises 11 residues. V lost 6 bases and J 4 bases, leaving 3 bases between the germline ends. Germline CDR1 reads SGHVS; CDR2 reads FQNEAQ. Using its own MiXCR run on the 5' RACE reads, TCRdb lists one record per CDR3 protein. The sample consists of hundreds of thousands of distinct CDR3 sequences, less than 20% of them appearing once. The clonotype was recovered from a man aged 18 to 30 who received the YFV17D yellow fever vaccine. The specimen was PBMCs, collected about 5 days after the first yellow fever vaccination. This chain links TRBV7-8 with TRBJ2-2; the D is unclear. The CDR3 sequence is CASRFTGELFF. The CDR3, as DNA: TGTGCCAGCAGGTTCACCGGGGAGCTGTTTTTT.